Only a few counts were recorded for the clone carrying this T cell receptor (beta chain). Its cognate antigen is unknown. Trimming pared 3 bases from V and 4 bases from J, leaving 13 bases between. The CDR3 runs to 15 residues. TCRdb ran MiXCR on the RT-PCR reads and lists one entry per CDR3 protein. The sample carries approximately 500,000 distinct CDR3 sequences, 10% to 15% recorded once. This record belongs to a study of response to subunit inactivated influenza vaccine. The study, taken as a whole, reports: Each seasonal flu vaccination may recruit only limited new T cells, authors suggested.

The sequenced sample was PBMCs from blood, obtained about 40 days after vaccination. The origin of this receptor is a man aged 50 or older who received an inactivated influenza vaccine. This rearrangement joins TRBV12-3 or TRBV12-4 to TRBJ2-1; tentatively, D is TRBD2 (7 bases). The chain's CDR3 is CASSFGGRVYNEQFF. As DNA, the CDR3 is TGTGCCAGCAGTTTCGGGGGGCGCGTGTACAATGAGCAGTTCTTC.